This T cell receptor (beta chain) originates from a study of T cell responses to AZD1222 COVID-19 vaccine. Study-level information: Second-dose groups at about 4 or about 12 weeks were pooled. The study, taken as a whole, reports: Unmutated regions of variants are reportedly targeted by nearly half of spike-specific TCRs. Every sample of the repertoires postdated the peak T cell response. Compared with day 0, the breadth and depth of the Spike-specific TCR repertoire rose significantly after two doses of AZD1222.

In germline, CDR1 is SGHTA, CDR2 FQGNSA. Trimming shortened V by 2 bases and J by 4 bases, and 13 bases separated the two germline ends. The CDR3 has 15 residues. Details on this clone: Its antigen is unknown.

Sequenced by immunoSEQ multiplex PCR; TCRdb stores in-frame clones only, minus some. The table shows approximately 100,000 clones, with approximately 89% occurring only once. This chain uses TRBV7-2 with TRBJ2-3; D is undetermined. The TCR was taken from an adult in good health. Sample: peripheral blood, taken on day 0 of AZD1222 vaccination. The CDR3 nucleotides are TGTGCCAGCAGCTTATGGCGCGTCGATGCAGATACGCAGTATTTT. Translated: CASSLWRVDADTQYF.